This T cell receptor (beta chain) was obtained from a study of blood T cell repertoires in COVID-19. Overall study: Some COVID-19 samples were acute and others convalescent; all came from the United States, Italy and Spain.

Original processing methods: Reference gene primer amplification gave nucleated cell count estimates. TCRdb's table, derived via immunoSEQ multiplex PCR, lists solely in-frame clones and lacks some. From that table come the V and J calls and clone size; the DNA was used to work out D and trimming. This table has about 140,000 clones, roughly 85% appearing once. Germline CDR1 MNHNS, CDR2 SASEGT. V lost 2 bases and J lost 5, with 21 bases in between. This CDR3 has 17 amino acids. This chain joins TRBV6-1 and TRBJ2-5; perhaps TRBD1 as D (6 bases). The TCR sequence derives from a man in his forties or fifties with acute or convalescent COVID-19. Sequencing was carried out using peripheral blood. In nucleotides, the CDR3 is TGTGCCAGCAGTGAAATCGGGGCAGGGGAAGACTGGGAGACCCAGTACTTC. Protein: CASSEIGAGEDWETQYF.